What follows is one T cell receptor (beta chain) and its context. The sample comes from a study of blood T cell repertoires in COVID-19. Study overall: Samples taken during acute and convalescent COVID-19 were collected in the United States, Italy and Spain. The cDNA or gDNA used as material had been derived from T cells, B-cell-depleted T cells, or PBMCs.

V lost 4 bases and J lost 3; bases outside the gene matches: 7. The V gene's germline CDR1 is MNHEY and CDR2 SVGAGI. CDR3 size: 16 residues. In the authors' workflow: Estimation of nucleated cell counts relied on the amplification of reference gene primers. TCRdb keeps only in-frame clones here, not all; method: immunoSEQ multiplex PCR. V and J calls and clone size are those listed in that table; D and trimming were worked out from the DNA. The sample has about 58,000 clones; about 79% are singletons. This receptor was identified in a human donor in a cohort sampled during active COVID-19. What was sequenced was peripheral blood. V is TRBV6-5 and J is TRBJ1-5; 9 nucleotides match TRBD1. The CDR3 region has the DNA TGTGCCAGCAGTTCCATGGACAGGGGATTCAATCAGCCCCAGCATTTT. Protein: CASSSMDRGFNQPQHF.